These 18 T cell receptor beta chains originate from one sample sequenced in a study of T-cell reconstitution after alpha-beta-depleted transplantation in children. Unique molecular identifiers featured in how the TCRbeta library was prepared. Each CDR3 protein gets one entry after TCRdb re-called the PCR reads with MiXCR. In the table there are 360,000 or so distinct CDR3 sequences, about a fifth of which are singletons. Sequencing used PBMCs from the stem cell graft donor, obtained from the stem cell graft. Source of these receptors: a human donor who donated a stem cell graft to a child with acute myeloid leukemia.

This clonotype was counted only a few times. The V call is TRBV12-3 or TRBV12-4, the J call TRBJ2-1; 9 positions match TRBD1. The CDR3 has 13 residues. Losses at the gene ends were 7 bases for V and 10 bases for J; bases not matched to a gene: 8. The CDR3 loop reads CASTQGQGREQFF. The CDR3 nucleotides read TGTGCCAGCACCCAGGGACAGGGTAGGGAGCAGTTCTTC.

The rearrangement uses TRBV5-1 and TRBJ2-7; D might be TRBD1 (5 bases). Germline values: CDR1 SGHRS, CDR2 YFSETQ. This CDR3 spans 15 amino acids. The V end was cut by 3 bases, the J end by 7 bases, with 20 bases between. This CDR3 is CASSSPLSLAGEQYF. The CDR3 coding sequence is TGCGCCAGCAGCTCCCCCCTCAGTCTTGCAGGGGAGCAGTACTTC.

There are many counts of this clonotype. The chain combines TRBV12-3 or TRBV12-4 with TRBJ2-1; the match to TRBD2 covers 7 bases. The length of the CDR3 is 14 residues. With V trimmed by 3 bases and J by 5 bases, 4 bases remained unmatched. CDR3 protein: CASSLRDYNNEQFF. CDR3 DNA: TGTGCCAGCAGTTTGAGGGACTACAACAATGAGCAGTTCTTC.

This clonotype showed up just a few times. The chain recombines TRBV12-3 or TRBV12-4 with TRBJ1-1; D is ambiguous. CDR3 length: 14 residues. With 6 bases removed from V and 3 bases from J, the gap between germline ends came to 14 bases. CDR3 sequence: CASSRSRGHTEAFF. The CDR3 DNA is TGTGCCAGCAGCCGCTCACGTGGGCACACTGAAGCTTTCTTT.

The rearrangement links TRBV7-6 to TRBJ2-1; D may be TRBD1 (5 bases). The V end lost 0 bases, the J end lost 10 bases, and 7 bases lay between the germline ends. In germline, CDR1 is SGHVS, CDR2 FNYEAQ. The length of the CDR3 is 12 residues. The CDR3 spells CASSLAWGEQFF. The DNA of the CDR3 is TGTGCCAGCAGCTTAGCCTGGGGCGAGCAGTTCTTC.

The table lists this clonotype with a few counts. This chain links TRBV25-1 with TRBJ1-4; maybe TRBD1 (5 bases). The CDR3 is 16 residues long. The germline gives CDR1 MGHDK, CDR2 SYGVNS. V was shortened by 3 bases and J by 8 bases, with 19 bases between the two germline ends. The CDR3 bases are TGTGCCAGCAGTGACCCAGGACGGGCGGGGGTCGAAAAACTGTTTTTT. It is translated as CASSDPGRAGVEKLFF.

This clonotype was counted between two and nine times. CDR3 sequence (DNA): TGCAGCGTTGAGGGGGGCGGGCCAAGTGGCACAGATACGCAGTATTTT. Its translation: CSVEGGGPSGTDTQYF. The chain links TRBV29-1 to TRBJ2-3; D is perhaps TRBD1 or TRBD2 (6 bases each). V was cut by 3 bases and J by 1 base, with 17 bases left in between. Per the germline V gene, CDR1 is SQVTM and CDR2 is ANQGSEA. This CDR3 has 16 amino acids.

The chain links TRBV20-1 to TRBJ2-1; D is perhaps TRBD1 or TRBD2 (5 bases each). The CDR3 is 16 amino acids. The V end lost 6 bases, the J end lost 3 bases, and 21 bases lay between the germline ends. Germline CDR1 DFQATT, CDR2 SNEGSKA (reference sequence). CDR3 coding DNA: TGCAGTGCGCAGAGGCTTGAGGGACGCGGCTACAATGAGCAGTTCTTC. This encodes CSAQRLEGRGYNEQFF.

The rearrangement links TRBV6-2 or TRBV6-3 to TRBJ2-7; D is undetermined. Germline V gene lookup returns CDR1 MNHEY and CDR2 SVGEGT. The CDR3 is made up of 14 amino acids. Trimming removed 2 bases at V and 0 bases at J, with 8 bases between. The CDR3 here is CASSYVLSSYEQYF. DNA for the CDR3: TGTGCCAGCAGTTACGTTCTAAGCTCCTACGAGCAGTACTTC.

This clonotype was observed a few times. The chain uses TRBV14 and TRBJ1-1; D unclear. Germline loops: CDR1 SGHDN, CDR2 FVKESK. The CDR3 totals 12 residues. Trimming took off 3 bases at V and 0 bases at J, with 2 bases between the two ends. The DNA of the CDR3 is TGTGCCAGCAGCCAGATGAACACTGAAGCTTTCTTT. This translates into CASSQMNTEAFF. Based on the CDR3 plus reference TRBV14 and TRBJ1-1, the full variable domain is EAGVTQFPSHSVIEKGQTVTLRCDPISGHDNLYWYRRVMGKEIKFLLHFVKESKQDESGMPNNRFLAERTGGTYSTLKVQPAELEDSGVYFCASSQMNTEAFFGQGTRLTVV.

This clonotype occurred many times. CDR3 DNA sequence: TGTGCCAGCTTAAGGACCGGGACTAGCGGACACAATGAGCAGTTCTTC. It is translated as CASLRTGTSGHNEQFF. This sequence joins TRBV25-1 and TRBJ2-1, with TRBD2 matching 11 bases. Germline V lookup: CDR1 MGHDK, CDR2 SYGVNS. J gave up 5 bases and V 8 bases, and 11 bases lay outside the gene matches. The CDR3 is 16 residues long.

This clonotype was counted a few times. This chain connects TRBV28 to TRBJ2-1; 8 nucleotides agree with TRBD2. The CDR3 has 17 amino acids. V shed 8 bases, J shed 3 bases, and the junction held 15 bases outside the gene matches. Germline CDR1 MDHEN, CDR2 SYDVKM. The CDR3 coding sequence is TGTGCCAGCCTCACCGCGAGACCGGGACTAGTCTACAATGAGCAGTTCTTC. As protein: CASLTARPGLVYNEQFF.

A note on this clonotype: At one boundary the junction diverges from the germline segment, which might be a read error. The chain joins TRBV20-1 to TRBJ2-7, with a possible D match to TRBD1 (6 bases). The CDR3 sequence is 16 residues long. CDR1 and CDR2 from the germline V gene are DFQATT and SNEGSKA (reference sequence). The CDR3 region has the DNA TGCAGTGCTAGAAGACCCCGGGACACCGACTCCAACGAGCAGTACTTC. Its protein is CSARRPRDTDSNEQYF.

The CDR3 nucleotides read TGTGCCAGCAGTTTGGGCAGGGACCACGAGCAGTACTTC. This gives the protein CASSLGRDHEQYF. V usage is TRBV28 and J usage is TRBJ2-7; tentatively, D is TRBD1 or TRBD2 (5 bases each). CDR1 is MDHEN, CDR2 SYDVKM, per germline. The ends were cut back, 3 bases at V and 5 bases at J, with 11 bases in the middle. The CDR3 is 13 residues long.

This sequence joins TRBV20-1 and TRBJ2-5; tentatively, D is TRBD1 (7 bases). The CDR3 contains 14 residues. V shed 3 bases and J shed 5 bases, with 16 bases lying between them. Germline lookup yields CDR1 DFQATT and CDR2 SNEGSKA (reference sequence). This CDR3 reads CSASTGPGGETQYF. The CDR3 nucleotides are TGCAGTGCTAGTACCGGGCCAGGGGGGGAGACCCAGTACTTC.

This clonotype was seen a few times. The chain links TRBV7-2 to TRBJ2-1; TRBD2 agrees at 13 bases. The CDR3 has 15 residues. J was trimmed by 9 bases and V by 5 bases; bases with no gene match: 7. CDR1 and CDR2 from the germline V gene are SGHTA and FQGNSA. CDR3: CASSHGTSGTGEQFF. CDR3 DNA: TGTGCCAGCAGCCACGGGACTAGCGGGACCGGTGAGCAGTTCTTC.

Of note for this clonotype: One base away lies a much larger clone, so this may be a sequencing read error. The V and J genes are TRBV7-9 and TRBJ2-6, with D unresolved. Looked up from germline, CDR1 is SEHNR and CDR2 is FQNEAQ (reference sequence). The length of the CDR3 is 13 residues. V was clipped by 1 base and J by 3 bases, with 1 base between them. CDR3 in DNA: TGTGCCAGCAGCTTAGATGGGGCCAACGTCCTGACTTTC. It codes for CASSLDGANVLTF.

This clonotype was seen only a few times. This chain's CDR3 is CSASVGAGQETQYF. CDR3 sequence (DNA): TGCAGTGCTAGCGTTGGGGCGGGACAAGAGACCCAGTACTTC. This sequence joins TRBV20-1 and TRBJ2-5, with D perhaps matching TRBD2 (6 bases). V was clipped by 3 bases and J by 2 bases, with 13 bases between them. The CDR3 is made up of 14 amino acids. CDR1 DFQATT and CDR2 SNEGSKA come from the germline V gene (reference sequence).